This paragraph reports one T cell receptor beta chain. The sample comes from a study of memory CD4+ T cells and cytomegalovirus serostatus. Libraries were prepared by immunoSEQ multiplex PCR; TCRdb keeps only in-frame clonotypes and omits some of them. This sample carries over 60,000 clones, roughly three quarters of them seen once, and the ten largest clones take 0.88%. The sort gate was single viable CD3+CD4+CD8-CD45RO+ cells for memory CD4+ T cells. CDR1 and CDR2 (germline): MNHEY, SMNVEV (reference sequence). The CDR3 is made up of 15 amino acids. J gave up 6 bases and V 4 bases, and 8 bases lay outside the gene matches.

The V gene is TRBV27, the J gene TRBJ1-2, with 10 bases aligning to TRBD1. This sequence was found in an adult in good health and CMV-seronegative. The sequenced sample consisted of memory CD4+ T cells from blood. The CDR3 region is CASSWDRGVGDGYTF. CDR3 DNA sequence: TGTGCCAGCAGTTGGGACAGGGGTGTAGGGGATGGCTACACCTTC.